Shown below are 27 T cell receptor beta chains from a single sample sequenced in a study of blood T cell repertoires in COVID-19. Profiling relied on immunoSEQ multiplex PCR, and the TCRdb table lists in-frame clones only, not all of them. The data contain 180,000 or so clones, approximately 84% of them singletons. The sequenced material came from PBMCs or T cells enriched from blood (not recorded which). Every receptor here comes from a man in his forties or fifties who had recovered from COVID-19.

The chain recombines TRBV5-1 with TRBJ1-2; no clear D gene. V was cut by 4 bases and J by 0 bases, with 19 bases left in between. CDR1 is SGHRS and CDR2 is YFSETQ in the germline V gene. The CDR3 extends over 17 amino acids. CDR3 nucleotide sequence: TGCGCCAGCAGCCCGGCCCTTTACCTAGGCCCTAACTATGGCTACACCTTC. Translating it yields CASSPALYLGPNYGYTF.

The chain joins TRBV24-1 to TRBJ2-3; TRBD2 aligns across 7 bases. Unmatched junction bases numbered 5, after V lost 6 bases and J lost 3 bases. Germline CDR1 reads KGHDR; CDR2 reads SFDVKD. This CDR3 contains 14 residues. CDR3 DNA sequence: TGTGCCACCAGTCAACGCGGGGGTACAGATACGCAGTATTTT. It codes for CATSQRGGTDTQYF.

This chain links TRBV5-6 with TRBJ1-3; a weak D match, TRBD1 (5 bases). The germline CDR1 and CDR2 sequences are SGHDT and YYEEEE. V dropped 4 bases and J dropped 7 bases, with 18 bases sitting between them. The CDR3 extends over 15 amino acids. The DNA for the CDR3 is TGTGCCAGCAGCCTTCCAGACAGATTTCTTAACACCATATATTTT. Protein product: CASSLPDRFLNTIYF.

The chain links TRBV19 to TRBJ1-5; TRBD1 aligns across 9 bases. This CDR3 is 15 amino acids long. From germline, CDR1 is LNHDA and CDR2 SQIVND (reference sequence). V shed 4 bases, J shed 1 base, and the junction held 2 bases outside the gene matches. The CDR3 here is CASSTTGGSNQPQHF. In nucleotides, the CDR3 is TGTGCCAGTAGTACCACAGGGGGCAGCAATCAGCCCCAGCATTTT. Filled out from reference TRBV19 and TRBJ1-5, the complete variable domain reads DGGITQSPKYLFRKEGQNVTLSCEQNLNHDAMYWYRQDPGQGLRLIYYSQIVNDFQKGDIAEGYSVSREKKESFPLTVTSAQKNPTAFYLCASSTTGGSNQPQHFGDGTRLSIL.

The CDR3 sequence: CASSPADSRNEQFF. The CDR3 nucleotides read TGCGCCAGCAGCCCGGCGGACAGCCGTAATGAGCAGTTCTTC. The chain has TRBV5-1 and TRBJ2-1, with D perhaps TRBD1 (6 bases). This CDR3 contains 14 residues. The germline V gene encodes CDR1 SGHRS and CDR2 YFSETQ. Trimming removed 4 bases at V and 7 bases at J, with 15 bases between.

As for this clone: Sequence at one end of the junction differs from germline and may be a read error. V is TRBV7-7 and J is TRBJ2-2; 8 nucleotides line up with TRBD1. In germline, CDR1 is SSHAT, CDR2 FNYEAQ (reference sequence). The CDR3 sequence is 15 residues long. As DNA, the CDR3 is TGTGCTAGCAGCCCAGGGGGCAAGAACACCGGGGAGCTGTTTTTT. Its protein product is CASSPGGKNTGELFF.

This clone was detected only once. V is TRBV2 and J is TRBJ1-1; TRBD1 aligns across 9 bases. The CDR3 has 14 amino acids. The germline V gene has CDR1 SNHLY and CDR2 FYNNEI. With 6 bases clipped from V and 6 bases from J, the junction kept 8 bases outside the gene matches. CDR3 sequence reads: CASRARGTGPEAFF. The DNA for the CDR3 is TGTGCCAGCAGGGCCCGTGGGACAGGGCCTGAAGCTTTCTTT.

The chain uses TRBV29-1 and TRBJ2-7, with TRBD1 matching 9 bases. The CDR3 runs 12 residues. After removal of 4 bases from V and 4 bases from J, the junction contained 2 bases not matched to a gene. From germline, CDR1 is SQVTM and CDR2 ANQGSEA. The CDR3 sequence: CSVVGQGYEQYF. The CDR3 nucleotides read TGCAGCGTTGTTGGACAGGGGTACGAGCAGTACTTC.

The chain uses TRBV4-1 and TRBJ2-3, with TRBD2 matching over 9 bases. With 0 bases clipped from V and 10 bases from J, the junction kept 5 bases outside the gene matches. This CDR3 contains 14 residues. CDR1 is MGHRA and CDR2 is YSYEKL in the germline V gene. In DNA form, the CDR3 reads TGCGCCAGCAGCCAAGAGGCTAGCGGGGAGGCGCAGTATTTT. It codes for CASSQEASGEAQYF.

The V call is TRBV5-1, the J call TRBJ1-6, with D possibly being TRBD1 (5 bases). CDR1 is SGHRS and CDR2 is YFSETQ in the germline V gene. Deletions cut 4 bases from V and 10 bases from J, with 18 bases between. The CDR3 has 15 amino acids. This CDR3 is CASSPGGTSNSPLHF. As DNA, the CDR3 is TGCGCCAGCAGCCCTGGGGGGACCTCGAACTCACCCCTCCACTTT.

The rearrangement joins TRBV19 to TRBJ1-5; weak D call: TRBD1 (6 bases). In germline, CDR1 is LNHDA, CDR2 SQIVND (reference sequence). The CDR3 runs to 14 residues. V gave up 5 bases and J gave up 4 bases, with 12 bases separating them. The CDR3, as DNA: TGTGCCAGTAGTTCCAGGGGTGGTAATCAGCCCCAGCATTTT. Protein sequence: CASSSRGGNQPQHF.

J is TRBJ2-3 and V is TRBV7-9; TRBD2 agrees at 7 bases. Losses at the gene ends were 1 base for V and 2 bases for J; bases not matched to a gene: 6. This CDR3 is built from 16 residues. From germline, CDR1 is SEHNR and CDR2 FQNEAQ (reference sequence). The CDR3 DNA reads TGTGCCAGCAGCTTAGACGAGCGGGGCTCCACAGATACGCAGTATTTT. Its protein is CASSLDERGSTDTQYF. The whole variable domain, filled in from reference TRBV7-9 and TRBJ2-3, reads DTGVSQNPRHKITKRGQNVTFRCDPISEHNRLYWYRQTLGQGPEFLTYFQNEAQLEKSRLLSDRFSAERPKGSFSTLEIQRTEQGDSAMYLCASSLDERGSTDTQYFGPGTRLTVL.

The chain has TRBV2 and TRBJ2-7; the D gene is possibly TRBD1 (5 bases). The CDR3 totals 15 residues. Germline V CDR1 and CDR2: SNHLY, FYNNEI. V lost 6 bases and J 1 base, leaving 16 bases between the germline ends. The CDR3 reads CASSLKGQRSYEQYF. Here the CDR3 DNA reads TGTGCCAGCAGCCTGAAGGGGCAGAGGTCCTACGAGCAGTACTTC.

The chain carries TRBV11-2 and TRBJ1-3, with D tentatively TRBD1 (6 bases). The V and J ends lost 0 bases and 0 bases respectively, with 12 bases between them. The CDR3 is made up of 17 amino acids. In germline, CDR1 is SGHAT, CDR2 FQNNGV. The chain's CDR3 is CASSLETGFSSGNTIYF. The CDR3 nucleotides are TGTGCCAGCAGCTTAGAGACAGGCTTCAGCTCTGGAAACACCATATATTTT.

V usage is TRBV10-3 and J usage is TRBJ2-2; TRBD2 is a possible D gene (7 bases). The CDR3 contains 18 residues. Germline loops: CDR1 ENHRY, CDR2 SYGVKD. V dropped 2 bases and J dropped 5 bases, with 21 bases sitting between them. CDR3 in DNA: TGTGCCATCAGTGAGACCGACACTGGGGGGGCATGGACCGGGGAGCTGTTTTTT. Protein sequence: CAISETDTGGAWTGELFF.

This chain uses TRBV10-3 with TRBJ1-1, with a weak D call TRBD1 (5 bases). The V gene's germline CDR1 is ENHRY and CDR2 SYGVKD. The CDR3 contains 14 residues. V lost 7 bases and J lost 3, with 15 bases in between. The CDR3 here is CAITSGLWDTEAFF. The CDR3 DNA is TGTGCCATCACCTCGGGACTCTGGGACACTGAAGCTTTCTTT.

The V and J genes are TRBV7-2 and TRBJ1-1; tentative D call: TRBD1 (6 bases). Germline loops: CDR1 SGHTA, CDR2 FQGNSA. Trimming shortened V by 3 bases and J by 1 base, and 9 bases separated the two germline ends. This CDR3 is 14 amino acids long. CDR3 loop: CASSFWGQNTEAFF. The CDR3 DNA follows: TGTGCCAGCAGCTTCTGGGGGCAGAACACTGAAGCTTTCTTT. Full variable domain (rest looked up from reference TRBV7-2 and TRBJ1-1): GAGVSQSPSNKVTEKGKDVELRCDPISGHTALYWYRQSLGQGLEFLIYFQGNSAPDKSGLPSDRFSAERTGGSVSTLTIQRTQQEDSAVYLCASSFWGQNTEAFFGQGTRLTVV.

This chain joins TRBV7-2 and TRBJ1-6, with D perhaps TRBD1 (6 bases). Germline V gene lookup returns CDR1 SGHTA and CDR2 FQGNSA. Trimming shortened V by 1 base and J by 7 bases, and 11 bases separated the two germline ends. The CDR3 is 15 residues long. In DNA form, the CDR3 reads TGTGCCAGCAGCTTAGGGGCAGGGGTGAATTCACCCCTCCACTTT. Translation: CASSLGAGVNSPLHF.

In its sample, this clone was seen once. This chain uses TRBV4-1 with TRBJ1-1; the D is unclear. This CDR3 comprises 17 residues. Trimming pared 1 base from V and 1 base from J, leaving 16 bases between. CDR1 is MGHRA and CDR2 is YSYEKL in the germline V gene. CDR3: CASSQADFRISNTEAFF. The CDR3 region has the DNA TGCGCCAGCAGCCAAGCGGATTTCAGGATTTCGAACACTGAAGCTTTCTTT.

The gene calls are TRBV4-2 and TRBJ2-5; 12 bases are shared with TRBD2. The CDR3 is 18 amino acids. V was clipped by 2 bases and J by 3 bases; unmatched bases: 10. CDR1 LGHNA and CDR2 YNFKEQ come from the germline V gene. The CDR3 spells CASSQRQTSGGFKETQYF. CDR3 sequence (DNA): TGTGCCAGCAGCCAACGCCAGACTAGCGGGGGCTTTAAAGAGACCCAGTACTTC.

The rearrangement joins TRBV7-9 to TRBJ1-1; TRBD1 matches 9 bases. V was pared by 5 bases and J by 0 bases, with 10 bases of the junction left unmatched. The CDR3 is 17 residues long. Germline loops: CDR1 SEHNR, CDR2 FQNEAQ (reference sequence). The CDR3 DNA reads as TGTGCCAGCAGCCCAATTACCGGGACAGGGATGAACACTGAAGCTTTCTTT. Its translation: CASSPITGTGMNTEAFF.

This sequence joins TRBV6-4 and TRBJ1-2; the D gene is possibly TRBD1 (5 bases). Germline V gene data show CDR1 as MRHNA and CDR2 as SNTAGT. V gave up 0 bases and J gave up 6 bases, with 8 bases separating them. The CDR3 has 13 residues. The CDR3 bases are TGTGCCAGCAGTGACTCGTGGGGGGATGGCTACACCTTC. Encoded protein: CASSDSWGDGYTF.

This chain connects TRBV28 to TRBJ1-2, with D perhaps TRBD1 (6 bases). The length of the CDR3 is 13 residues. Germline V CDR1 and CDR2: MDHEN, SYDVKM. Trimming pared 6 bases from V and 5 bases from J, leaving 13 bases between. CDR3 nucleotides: TGTGCCAGCAGGTCAGGGGTAGTTTATGGCTACACCTTC. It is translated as CASRSGVVYGYTF.

CDR3 sequence: CASSLGTVGNYGYTF. In DNA form, the CDR3 reads TGTGCCAGCAGCTTGGGGACAGTAGGTAACTATGGCTACACCTTC. The chain is built from TRBV5-5 and TRBJ1-2, with D perhaps matching TRBD1 (6 bases). With 0 bases removed from V and 1 base from J, the gap between germline ends came to 10 bases. This CDR3 has 15 residues. CDR1 is SGHKS and CDR2 is YYEKEE in the germline V gene (reference sequence).

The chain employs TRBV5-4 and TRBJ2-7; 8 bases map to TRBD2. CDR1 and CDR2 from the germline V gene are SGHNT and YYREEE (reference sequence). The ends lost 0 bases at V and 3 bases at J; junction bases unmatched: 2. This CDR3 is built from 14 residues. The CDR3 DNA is TGTGCCAGCAGCTTGGAACTAGCGGACTACGAGCAGTACTTC. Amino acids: CASSLELADYEQYF.

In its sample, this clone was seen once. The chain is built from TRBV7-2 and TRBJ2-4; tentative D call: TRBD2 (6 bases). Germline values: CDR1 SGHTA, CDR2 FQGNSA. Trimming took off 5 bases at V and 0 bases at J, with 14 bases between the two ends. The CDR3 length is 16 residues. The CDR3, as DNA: TGTGCCAGCAGCGGGGCGGGGCTTTTAGCCAAAAACATTCAGTACTTC. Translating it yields CASSGAGLLAKNIQYF. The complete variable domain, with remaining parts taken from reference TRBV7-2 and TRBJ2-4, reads GAGVSQSPSNKVTEKGKDVELRCDPISGHTALYWYRQSLGQGLEFLIYFQGNSAPDKSGLPSDRFSAERTGGSVSTLTIQRTQQEDSAVYLCASSGAGLLAKNIQYFGAGTRLSVL.

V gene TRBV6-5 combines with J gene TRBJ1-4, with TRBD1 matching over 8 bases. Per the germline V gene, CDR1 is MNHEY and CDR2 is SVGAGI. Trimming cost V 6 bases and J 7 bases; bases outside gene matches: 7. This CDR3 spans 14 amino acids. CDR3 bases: TGTGCCAGCAGGCAGGGGGCGTCGATTGAAAAACTGTTTTTT. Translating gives CASRQGASIEKLFF.